These T cell receptor beta chains were read from a single sample in a study of circulating and synovial CD4+ cells in juvenile arthritis. Some clones are missing from TCRdb's copy, which holds only in-frame ones; the method was immunoSEQ multiplex PCR. The repertoire has roughly 32,000 clones, 90% to 95% of them found once; the top ten carry 0.55% to 0.85%. The sample consisted of CD4+ T cells from blood. The receptors derive from a human donor with juvenile idiopathic arthritis. CDR3s include the opening cysteine and the closing phenylalanine or tryptophan. A D gene is named only where the DNA matches it firmly. Expanded clones get a size class; other rows say once, few or many, or leave the size out.

J | D | size | V | CDR3 | DNA
TRBJ2-1 | TRBD1 | - | TRBV19 | CASRGGTGGLSSYNEQFF | TGTGCCAGTAGGGGAGGGACAGGGGGCTTATCCTCCTACAATGAGCAGTTCTTC
TRBJ2-2 | TRBD2 | - | TRBV5-4 | CASSPSPPGGAGELFF | TGTGCCAGCAGCCCAAGCCCCCCCGGGGGGGCCGGGGAGCTGTTTTTT
TRBJ1-4 | - | - | TRBV10-3 | CAISPRGGTDEKLFF | TGTGCCATCAGTCCTCGCGGAGGGACCGATGAAAAACTGTTTTTT
TRBJ2-5 | - | - | TRBV7-2 | CASSLGLGQETQYF | TGTGCCAGCAGCTTAGGGCTAGGCCAAGAGACCCAGTACTTC
TRBJ2-1 | TRBD2 | - | TRBV5-4 | CASTSAGTPPSSYNEQFF | TGTGCCAGCACCTCAGCGGGGACCCCTCCTAGCTCCTACAATGAGCAGTTCTTC
TRBJ1-5 | - | - | TRBV11-2 | CASSLGTVNQPQHF | TGTGCCAGCAGCTTAGGGACAGTCAATCAGCCCCAGCATTTT
TRBJ1-2 | - | - | TRBV5-8 | CASSLRGNYGYTF | TGTGCCAGCAGCTTGAGGGGGAACTATGGCTACACCTTC
TRBJ1-1 | - | - | TRBV7-3 | CASSLAGKAEAFF | TGTGCCAGCAGCTTGGCGGGAAAGGCTGAAGCTTTCTTT
TRBJ2-5 | TRBD2 | - | TRBV10-1 | CASSESERGGETQYF | TGCGCCAGCAGTGAGTCGGAGCGCGGGGGAGAGACCCAGTACTTC
TRBJ2-3 | - | - | TRBV28 | CASSPPTVDTQYF | TGTGCCAGCAGCCCCCCGACTGTTGATACGCAGTATTTT
TRBJ1-2 | TRBD1 | once | TRBV5-4 | CASSSGGQGNYGYTF | TGTGCCAGCAGCTCAGGAGGACAGGGAAACTATGGCTACACCTTC
TRBJ1-1 | - | once | TRBV15 | CATTEVRGTEAFF | TGTGCCACCACCGAAGTACGGGGCACTGAAGCTTTCTTT
TRBJ2-7 | TRBD1 | - | TRBV27 | CASRPGTGGSREQYF | TGTGCCAGCAGGCCCGGGACAGGGGGCTCCCGCGAGCAGTACTTC
TRBJ1-2 | - | - | TRBV19 | CASTSQQANYGYTF | TGTGCCAGTACTTCACAACAAGCTAACTATGGCTACACCTTC